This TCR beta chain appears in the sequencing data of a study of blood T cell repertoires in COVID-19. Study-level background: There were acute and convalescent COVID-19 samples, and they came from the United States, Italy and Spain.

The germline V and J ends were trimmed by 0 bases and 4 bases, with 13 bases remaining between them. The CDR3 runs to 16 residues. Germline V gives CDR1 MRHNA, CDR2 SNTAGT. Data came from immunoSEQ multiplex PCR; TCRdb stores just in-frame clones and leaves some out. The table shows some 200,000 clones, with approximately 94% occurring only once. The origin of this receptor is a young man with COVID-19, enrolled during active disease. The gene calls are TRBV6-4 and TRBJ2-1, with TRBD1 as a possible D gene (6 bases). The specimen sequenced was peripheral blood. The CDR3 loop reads CASSDSGAVSYNEQFF. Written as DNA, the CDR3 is TGTGCCAGCAGTGACTCGGGGGCGGTATCATACAATGAGCAGTTCTTC.